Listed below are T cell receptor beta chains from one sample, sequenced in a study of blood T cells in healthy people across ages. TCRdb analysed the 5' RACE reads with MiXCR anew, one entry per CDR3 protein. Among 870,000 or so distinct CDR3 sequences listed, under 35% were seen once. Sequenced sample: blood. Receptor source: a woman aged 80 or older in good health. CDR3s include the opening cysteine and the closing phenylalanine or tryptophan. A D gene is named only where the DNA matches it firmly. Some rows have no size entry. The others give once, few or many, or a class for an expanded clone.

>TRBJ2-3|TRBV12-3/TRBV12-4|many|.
TGTGCCAGCAGAGCAACAGGGACAGATACGCAGTATTTT
CASRATGTDTQYF
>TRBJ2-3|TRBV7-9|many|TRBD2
TGTGCCAGCAGCCCCAAACTAGCGGGGATGAGAGATACGCAGTATTTT
CASSPKLAGMRDTQYF
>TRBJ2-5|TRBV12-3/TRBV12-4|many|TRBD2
TGTGCCAGCAAACACAGCGGGGGTGAGACCCAGTACTTC
CASKHSGGETQYF
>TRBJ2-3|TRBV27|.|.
TGTGCCAGCAGCTCGCCGGGGTATACGCAGTATTTT
CASSSPGYTQYF
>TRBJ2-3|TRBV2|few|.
TGTGCCAGCAGTGAGACTCTCGCGACACCTAGCACAGATACGCAGTATTTT
CASSETLATPSTDTQYF
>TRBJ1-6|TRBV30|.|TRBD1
TGTGCCGGACATCGACAGGGGAGGGGAGATAATTCACCCCTCCACTTT
CAGHRQGRGDNSPLHF
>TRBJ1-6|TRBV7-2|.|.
TGTGCCAGCAGCCCTATCGGGGGTATTTCCTGTAATTCACCCCTCCACTTT
CASSPIGGISCNSPLHF
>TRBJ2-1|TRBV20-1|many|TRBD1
TGCAGTGCCCCCCTCGGGACAGGATACAATGAGCAGTTCTTC
CSAPLGTGYNEQFF
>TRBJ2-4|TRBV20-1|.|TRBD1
TGCAGTGCTGACAGGGGGAGAGACATTCAGTACTTC
CSADRGRDIQYF
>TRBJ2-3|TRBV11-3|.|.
TGTGCCAGCAGCCGACAAGGTACGCAGTATTTT
CASSRQGTQYF